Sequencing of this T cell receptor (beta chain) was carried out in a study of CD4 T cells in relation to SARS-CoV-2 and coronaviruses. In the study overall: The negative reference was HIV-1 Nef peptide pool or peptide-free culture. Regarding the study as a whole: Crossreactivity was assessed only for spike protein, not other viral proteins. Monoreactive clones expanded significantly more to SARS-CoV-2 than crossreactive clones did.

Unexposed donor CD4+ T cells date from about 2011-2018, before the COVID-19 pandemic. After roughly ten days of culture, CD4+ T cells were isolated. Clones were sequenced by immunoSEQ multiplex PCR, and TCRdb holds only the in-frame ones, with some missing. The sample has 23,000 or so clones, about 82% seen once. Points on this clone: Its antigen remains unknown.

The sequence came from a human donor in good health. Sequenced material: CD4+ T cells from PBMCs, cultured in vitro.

CDR3 sequence reads: CASSPTNSRASGTEAFF. The CDR3 DNA reads as TGTGCCAGCTCACCTACTAACTCCCGGGCCTCGGGAACTGAAGCTTTCTTT. The rearrangement links TRBV18 to TRBJ1-1; D gene unclear. V dropped 3 bases and J dropped 5 bases, with 22 bases sitting between them. CDR1 is KGHSH, CDR2 LQKENI, per germline. This CDR3 contains 17 residues.